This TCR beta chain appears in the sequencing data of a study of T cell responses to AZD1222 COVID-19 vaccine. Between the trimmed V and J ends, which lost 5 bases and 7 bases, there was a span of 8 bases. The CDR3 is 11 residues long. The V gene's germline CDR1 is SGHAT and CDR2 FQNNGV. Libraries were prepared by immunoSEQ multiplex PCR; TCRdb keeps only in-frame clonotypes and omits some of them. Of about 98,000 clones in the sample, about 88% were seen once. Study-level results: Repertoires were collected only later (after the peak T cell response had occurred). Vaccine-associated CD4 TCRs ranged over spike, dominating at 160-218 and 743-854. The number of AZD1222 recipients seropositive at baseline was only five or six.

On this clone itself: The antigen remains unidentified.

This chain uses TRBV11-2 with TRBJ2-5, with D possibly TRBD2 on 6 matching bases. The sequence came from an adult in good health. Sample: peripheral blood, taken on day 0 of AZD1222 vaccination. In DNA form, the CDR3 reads TGTGCCAGCAGCGCCGGGGGGACCCAGTACTTC. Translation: CASSAGGTQYF.